One and the same sample provided the 5 T cell receptor beta chains below, sequenced in a study of blood T cell repertoires in COVID-19. Generated by immunoSEQ multiplex PCR, the TCRdb table keeps only in-frame clones and is missing some. The sample yields some 250,000 clones, about 83% seen once. Sequenced: peripheral blood. The source of these receptors is a man aged 30-40 years who had recovered from COVID-19.

The CDR3 bases are TGTGCCAGCAGCCTAGCGGGGGACGACTACAATGAGCAGTTCTTC. It encodes CASSLAGDDYNEQFF. The chain links TRBV27 to TRBJ2-1, with TRBD2 matching 10 bases. CDR1 and CDR2 from the germline V gene are MNHEY and SMNVEV (reference sequence). CDR3 size: 15 residues. With 6 bases clipped from V and 3 bases from J, the junction kept 5 bases outside the gene matches.

This clone was observed once. The chain couples TRBV7-6 to TRBJ1-6; 8 bases are shared with TRBD1. Germline V gene data show CDR1 as SGHVS and CDR2 as FNYEAQ. There are 17 residues in the CDR3. J lost 15 bases, V lost 0 bases, and 16 bases had no gene match. CDR3 loop: CASSLAPEPTGDMLLHF. The CDR3 DNA reads as TGTGCCAGCAGCTTAGCGCCCGAACCGACAGGGGATATGCTCCTCCACTTT.

V and J are TRBV25-1 and TRBJ1-2, with a tentative D call TRBD1 (5 bases). V was shortened by 0 bases and J by 3 bases, with 17 bases between the two germline ends. From germline, CDR1 is MGHDK and CDR2 SYGVNS. CDR3 size: 17 residues. The CDR3 loop is CASSEYVGSGRDYGYTF. CDR3 DNA: TGTGCCAGCAGTGAATATGTTGGTTCAGGGAGGGACTATGGCTACACCTTC.

The chain joins TRBV5-8 to TRBJ2-6; 7 positions agree with TRBD1. V lost 3 bases and J lost 2; bases outside the gene matches: 5. The CDR3 consists of 16 residues. Per the germline V gene, CDR1 is SGHTS and CDR2 is YDEGEE. CDR3 in amino acids: CASSSRQGAGANVLTF. The CDR3 DNA reads as TGTGCCAGCAGCTCACGACAGGGCGCTGGGGCCAACGTCCTGACTTTC.

V is TRBV2 and J is TRBJ2-3; weak D call: TRBD2 (7 bases). Germline CDR1 and CDR2: SNHLY and FYNNEI. The CDR3 is made up of 15 amino acids. V was clipped by 0 bases and J by 5 bases, with 12 bases between them. The CDR3 DNA follows: TGTGCCAGCAGTGAAGCGGGGGGGCTTGGAGATACGCAGTATTTT. It encodes CASSEAGGLGDTQYF.